This T cell receptor beta chain was identified in a study of human T cells and chemical hapten exposure (dated by TCRdb to 2020 to 2023). Broadly, across the study: For sensitization, 2% DPC in acetone was applied to a 2 cm by 2 cm area of upper inner arm skin. Patients additionally received weekly therapeutic DPC doses to the scalp throughout the approximately 25-week study period. Patch tests used Finn chambers with 0.01% DPC on the upper back, scored after 6 days by International Contact Dermatitis Research Group standards. This study followed changes in the peripheral blood TCR repertoire in vivo during primary and secondary sensitization of alopecia patients to the hapten diphenylcyclopropenone (DPC). Most of the patients in the cohort were female, and the cohort covered alopecia areata with under or over 50% scalp involvement, alopecia totalis and alopecia universalis. Libraries were pooled for sequencing, and per-sample TCR yields varied mainly because of small differences in library volumes within the pool. Blood samples were taken from patients before sensitization (week 0) and at 2, 6 and about 24 weeks after DPC sensitization. Blood for TCR sequencing was provided by twenty-nine alopecia patients at one to four time points (pre-sensitization, 2, 6 and 24 weeks). What the research found in general, with its limitations: A positive correlation was found between the number of PT1 expanded TCRs and patch test score, with significance reached at thresholds 8, 16 and 32 but not 4. All patients had alopecia, a presumed autoimmune disease, so their immune response might differ from that of healthy individuals. Compared with pre-sensitization or healthy control sets, expanded TCRs formed significantly more large CDR3 similarity clusters, which is consistent with antigen-driven responses. DPC sensitization did not change how many TCRs were above 1 in 1000 frequency, and no evidence was found of alterations in global repertoire structure. After repeated subsampling, changes were observed in the strength of the expansion versus patch-test correlation and in the threshold at which the correlation became significant.

This clonotype has ten or more counts. The clone's antigen remains unknown. Base-call qualities are not available, and no considerably larger clone is one nucleotide away. The method behind the library was RACE. The listed sequencing device is NextSeq 500. During library preparation, unique molecular identifiers were attached to individual cDNA molecules so that TCRs could be counted quantitatively and reproducibly. For every blood RNA sample, sequencing covered both the TCR alpha and TCR beta chains. The source study handled its data this way. Samples had a median of approximately 96,000 TCRs, with a range from roughly 23,224 to 750,000. V, J and CDR3 annotation of the TCR reads was performed with the Decombinator software suite. To make PS versus PT1 abundance plots, every sample was subsampled to the same number of TCRs (28,000). Expanded TCRs were defined as absent before sensitization and observed at least eight times at the 2-week time point. TCRdb's own reprocessing of the public reads used fastp at Q25 and MiXCR and kept productive beta chains. Rows are unified per CDR3 protein, each entry keeping the most common DNA and genes. The V and J calls were not made by the authors but by TCRdb's processing. The sample table records around 85,000 distinct CDR3 sequences; under 15% of these occur just once. Of the sample, 5.7% falls within the top ten clones.

Per the publication, the time point label means: patch test 3, about 24 weeks after DPC sensitization. The sample's treatment or condition, from its label and the paper: therapeutic diphenylcyclopropenone sensitization with weekly scalp DPC. At every patch-test visit, the blood draw took place before the patch test was put on. To be eligible, patients had to be aged 18 to 70, diagnosed with alopecia and judged suitable for DPC therapy, while pregnant patients were excluded. Total RNA was extracted from unfractionated whole blood collected in Tempus Blood RNA tubes. From a lookup of the germline V gene (reference sequence), CDR1 and CDR2 are LGHDT and YNNKEL. The CDR3 runs 15 amino acids, cysteine and phenylalanine included. Only the CDR3 DNA stays, 45 bases, in frame from base 1. V loses 0 bases of germline sequence and J loses 0 bases, and the interval between the two ends is 6 bases.

This receptor was taken from a woman between 45 and 65 years old with alopecia areata. Some clones in this sample may be carry-over from other donors' samples. Sequencing used whole blood, obtained in connection with sensitization to the hapten diphenylcyclopropenone (DPC). The chain links TRBV3-1 with TRBJ2-1; too little of a D gene remains to name it. The DNA sequence is as follows: TGTGCCAGCAGCCAAGATTACAGCTCCTACAATGAGCAGTTCTTC. The encoded protein is CASSQDYSSYNEQFF.